This TCR beta chain emerged from a study of blood T cell repertoires in COVID-19. On the study more broadly: Donors in the United States, Italy and Spain gave samples during acute or convalescent COVID-19. Nucleic acid was either cDNA or gDNA, and it came from T cells, B-cell-depleted T cells, or PBMCs.

Authors' methods: Nucleated cell number was recorded as an estimate derived from reference gene primer amplification. Data came from immunoSEQ multiplex PCR; TCRdb stores just in-frame clones and leaves some out. Clone size and V and J calls were adopted from that table, with D and trimming inferred from the DNA. The table has more than 60,000 clones, roughly 80% seen once; the top ten hold 13%. Seattle participants joined during active infection and were tracked over time. The germline gives CDR1 LNHDA, CDR2 SQIVND (reference sequence). The CDR3 spans 14 residues. V lost 1 base and J lost 7, with 10 bases in between.

This chain joins TRBV19 and TRBJ2-2; perhaps TRBD2 as D (5 bases). This clonotype originated in a middle-aged man with COVID-19, enrolled during active disease. Sequencing used peripheral blood. The CDR3 region is CASSIAPGIGELFF. The CDR3 DNA reads TGTGCCAGTAGTATAGCCCCGGGGATCGGGGAGCTGTTTTTT.